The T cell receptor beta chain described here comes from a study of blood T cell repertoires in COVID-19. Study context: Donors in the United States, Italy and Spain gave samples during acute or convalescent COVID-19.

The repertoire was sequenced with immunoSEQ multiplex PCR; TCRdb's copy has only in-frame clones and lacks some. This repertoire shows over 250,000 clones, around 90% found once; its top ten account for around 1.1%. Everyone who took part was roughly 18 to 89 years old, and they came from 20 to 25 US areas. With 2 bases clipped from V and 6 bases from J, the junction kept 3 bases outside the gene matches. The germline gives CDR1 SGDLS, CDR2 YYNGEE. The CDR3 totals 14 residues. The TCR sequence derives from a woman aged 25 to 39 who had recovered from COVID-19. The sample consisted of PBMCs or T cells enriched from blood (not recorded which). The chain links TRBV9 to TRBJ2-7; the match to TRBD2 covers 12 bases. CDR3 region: CASSVRTSGTEQYF. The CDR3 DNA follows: TGTGCCAGCAGCGTTCGGACTAGCGGGACCGAGCAGTACTTC.